Listed below are T cell receptor beta chains from one sample, sequenced in a study of blood T cell repertoires in COVID-19. This table comes from immunoSEQ multiplex PCR, and its TCRdb copy is limited to in-frame clones, with some not included. The sample lists a few hundred thousand clones, approximately 82% seen once, with 9.5% to 10% in the top ten. Sequencing input: peripheral blood. The receptors stem from a man aged 50 or older with active or convalescent COVID-19. Each CDR3 is given without its conserved first and last residue. Each record gives: J gene, clone size, V gene, CDR3 protein. Clone size is not always given. Where it is, it says once, few, many or a class for expanded clones.

J: TRBJ2-1
size: NA
V: TRBV7-3
CDR3: ASGRDSLRFTAINEQF

J: TRBJ2-3
size: NA
V: TRBV5-4
CDR3: ASRAGQGASDTQY

J: TRBJ1-1
size: NA
V: TRBV4-3
CDR3: ASSRADRDTEAF

J: TRBJ1-6
size: NA
V: TRBV5-8
CDR3: ASSLASSPLH

J: TRBJ2-7
size: NA
V: TRBV6-1
CDR3: ASSEEGHGGGEQY

J: TRBJ2-3
size: NA
V: TRBV12-3/TRBV12-4
CDR3: APPPQNP

J: TRBJ2-7
size: once
V: TRBV5-1
CDR3: ASSSGLAGTEQY

J: TRBJ1-2
size: NA
V: TRBV5-5
CDR3: ASSLGQGGFYGYT

J: TRBJ1-1
size: once
V: TRBV6-5
CDR3: ASSNRGVVTEAF

J: TRBJ1-4
size: NA
V: TRBV5-1
CDR3: ASSFGQTFNEKLF

J: TRBJ1-2
size: NA
V: TRBV9
CDR3: ASSVEAQGLWGYT

J: TRBJ1-1
size: NA
V: TRBV28
CDR3: ASSLVGSPGTEAF

J: TRBJ1-4
size: NA
V: TRBV5-4
CDR3: ASSLGGPDEKLF

J: TRBJ1-5
size: NA
V: TRBV5-4
CDR3: ASTLNMGGQPQH